This T cell receptor beta chain comes out of a study of T cell responses to AZD1222 COVID-19 vaccine. Study-wide findings and caveats: Increases in Spike-specific TCR breadth and depth were seen after two AZD1222 doses. Distributed over spike, vaccine-associated CD4 TCRs predominated at 160-218 and 743-854. Among the donors, most were white British and more were female, and clonal diversity was possibly underestimated.

Only in-frame clones appear in the TCRdb table, and some are missing; sequencing was by immunoSEQ multiplex PCR. The top ten clones hold roughly 4.3% of a sample with around 150,000 clones, 75% to 90% of them seen once. V lost 7 bases to trimming and J lost 6 bases; unmatched junction nucleotides: 8. CDR3 length: 13 residues. Germline CDR1 and CDR2: SGHNT and YYREEE (reference sequence). This clone was seen a handful of times. What it recognizes is unknown. The genes are TRBV5-4 and TRBJ2-3; 7 bases match TRBD1. The source of this sequence is an adult in good health. Specimen: peripheral blood, collected on day 0 of AZD1222 vaccination. Here the CDR3 DNA reads TGTGCCAGCCATAATATGGGACAGGATACGCAGTATTTT. This gives the protein CASHNMGQDTQYF.